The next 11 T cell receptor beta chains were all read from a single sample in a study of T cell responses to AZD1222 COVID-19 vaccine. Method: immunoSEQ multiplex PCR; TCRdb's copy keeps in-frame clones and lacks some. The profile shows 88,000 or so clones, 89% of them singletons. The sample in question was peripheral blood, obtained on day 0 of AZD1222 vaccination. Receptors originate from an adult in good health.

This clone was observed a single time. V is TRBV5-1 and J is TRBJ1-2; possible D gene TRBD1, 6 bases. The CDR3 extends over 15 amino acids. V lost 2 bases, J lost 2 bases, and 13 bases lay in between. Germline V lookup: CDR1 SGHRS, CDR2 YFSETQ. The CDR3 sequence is CASSLVFGQNYGYTF. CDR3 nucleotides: TGCGCCAGCAGCTTAGTCTTCGGACAGAACTATGGCTACACCTTC.

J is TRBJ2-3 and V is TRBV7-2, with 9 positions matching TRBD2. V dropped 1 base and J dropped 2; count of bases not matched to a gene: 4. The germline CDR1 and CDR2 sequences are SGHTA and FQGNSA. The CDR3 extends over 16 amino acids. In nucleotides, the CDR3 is TGTGCCAGCAGCTTAGTAGCGGGGGCCACCACAGATACGCAGTATTTT. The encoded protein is CASSLVAGATTDTQYF. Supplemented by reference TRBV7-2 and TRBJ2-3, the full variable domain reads GAGVSQSPSNKVTEKGKDVELRCDPISGHTALYWYRQSLGQGLEFLIYFQGNSAPDKSGLPSDRFSAERTGGSVSTLTIQRTQQEDSAVYLCASSLVAGATTDTQYFGPGTRLTVL.

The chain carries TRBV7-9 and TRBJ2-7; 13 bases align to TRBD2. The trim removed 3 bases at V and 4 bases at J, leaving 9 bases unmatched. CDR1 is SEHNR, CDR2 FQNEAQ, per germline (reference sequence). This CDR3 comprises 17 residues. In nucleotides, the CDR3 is TGTGCCAGCAGCTTTATCGTGACTAGCGGGAGGAGGTACGAGCAGTACTTC. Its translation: CASSFIVTSGRRYEQYF.

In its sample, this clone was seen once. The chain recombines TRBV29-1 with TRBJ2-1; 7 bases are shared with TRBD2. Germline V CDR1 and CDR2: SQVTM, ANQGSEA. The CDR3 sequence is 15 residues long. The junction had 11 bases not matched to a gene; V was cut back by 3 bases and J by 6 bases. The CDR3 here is CSVDPRVASGNEQFF. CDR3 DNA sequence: TGCAGCGTTGACCCCCGAGTGGCTAGCGGCAATGAGCAGTTCTTC.

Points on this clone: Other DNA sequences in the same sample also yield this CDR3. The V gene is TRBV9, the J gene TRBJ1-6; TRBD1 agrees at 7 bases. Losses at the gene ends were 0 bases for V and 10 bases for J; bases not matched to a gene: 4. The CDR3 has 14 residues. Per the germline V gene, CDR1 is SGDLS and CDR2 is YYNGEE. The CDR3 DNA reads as TGTGCCAGCAGCGTAGGACAGGGAGACTCACCCCTCCACTTT. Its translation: CASSVGQGDSPLHF. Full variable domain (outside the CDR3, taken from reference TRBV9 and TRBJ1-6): DSGVTQTPKHLITATGQRVTLRCSPRSGDLSVYWYQQSLDQGLQFLIQYYNGEERAKGNILERFSAQQFPDLHSELNLSSLELGDSALYFCASSVGQGDSPLHFGNGTRLTVT.

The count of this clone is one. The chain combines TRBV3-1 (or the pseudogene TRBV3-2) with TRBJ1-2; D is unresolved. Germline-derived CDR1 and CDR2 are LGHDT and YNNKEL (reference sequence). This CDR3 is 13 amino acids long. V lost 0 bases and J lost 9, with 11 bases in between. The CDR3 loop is CASSQEGITSYTF. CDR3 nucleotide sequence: TGTGCCAGCAGCCAAGAGGGGATCACGAGCTACACCTTC.

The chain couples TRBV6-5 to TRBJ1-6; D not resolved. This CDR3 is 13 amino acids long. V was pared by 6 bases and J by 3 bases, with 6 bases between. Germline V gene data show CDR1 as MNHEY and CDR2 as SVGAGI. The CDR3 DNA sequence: TGTGCCAGCAGAAACCTCTATAATTCACCCCTCCACTTT. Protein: CASRNLYNSPLHF.

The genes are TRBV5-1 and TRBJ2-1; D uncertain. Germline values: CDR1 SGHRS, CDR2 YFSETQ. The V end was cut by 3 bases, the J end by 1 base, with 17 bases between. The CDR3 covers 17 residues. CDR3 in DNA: TGCGCCAGCAGCTGGTCGGAGTCCCAGAGATCCTACAATGAGCAGTTCTTC. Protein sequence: CASSWSESQRSYNEQFF.

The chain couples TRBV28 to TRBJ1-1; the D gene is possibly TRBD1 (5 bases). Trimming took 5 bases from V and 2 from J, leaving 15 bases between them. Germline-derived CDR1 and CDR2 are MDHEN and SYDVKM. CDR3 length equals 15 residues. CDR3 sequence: CASSPTGTVNTEAFF. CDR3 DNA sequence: TGTGCCAGCAGTCCCACCGGGACTGTCAACACTGAAGCTTTCTTT.

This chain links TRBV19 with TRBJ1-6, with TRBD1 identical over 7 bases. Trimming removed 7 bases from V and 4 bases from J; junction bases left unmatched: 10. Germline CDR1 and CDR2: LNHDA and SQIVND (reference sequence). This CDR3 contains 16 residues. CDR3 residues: CASTRDRKTYNSPLHF. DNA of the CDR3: TGTGCCAGTACCCGGGACAGAAAGACTTATAATTCACCCCTCCACTTT.

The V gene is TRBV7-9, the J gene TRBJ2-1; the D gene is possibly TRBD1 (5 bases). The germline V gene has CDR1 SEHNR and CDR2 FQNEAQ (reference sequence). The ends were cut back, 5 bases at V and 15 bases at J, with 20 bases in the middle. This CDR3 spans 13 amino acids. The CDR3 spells CASSLQGASWMFF. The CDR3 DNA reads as TGTGCCAGCAGCCTCCAGGGTGCGTCTTGGATGTTCTTC.